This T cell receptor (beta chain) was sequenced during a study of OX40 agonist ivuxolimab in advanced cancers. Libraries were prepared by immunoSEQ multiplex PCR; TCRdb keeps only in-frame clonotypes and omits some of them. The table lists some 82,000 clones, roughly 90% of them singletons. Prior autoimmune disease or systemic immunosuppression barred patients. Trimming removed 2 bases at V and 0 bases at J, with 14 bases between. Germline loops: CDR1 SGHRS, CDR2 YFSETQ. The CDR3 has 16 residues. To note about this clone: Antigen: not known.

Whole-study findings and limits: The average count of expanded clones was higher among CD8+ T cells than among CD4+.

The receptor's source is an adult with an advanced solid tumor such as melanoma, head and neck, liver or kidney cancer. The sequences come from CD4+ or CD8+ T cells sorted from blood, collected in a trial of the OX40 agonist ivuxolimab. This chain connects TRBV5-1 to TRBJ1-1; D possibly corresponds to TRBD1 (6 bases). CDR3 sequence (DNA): TGCGCCAGCAGCTTATCAACAGGGATAATGAACACTGAAGCTTTCTTT. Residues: CASSLSTGIMNTEAFF.